This T cell receptor (beta chain) was retrieved from a study of siplizumab effects on memory and regulatory T cells. Remarks on this clone: No antigen is known for it.

Overall study findings and caveats: It seemed that naive T cells were more diverse than memory cells and were major contributors to the alloresponse. Siplizumab cultures yielded proliferating Tregs whose suppressive function was not confirmed. Mappable alloreactive CD4+ clones averaged 68.8% Treg-derived with siplizumab versus about 30% in controls.

Sequencing used immunoSEQ multiplex PCR; TCRdb keeps in-frame clones, though not all of them. The table has about 40,000 clones, about 90% seen once; the top ten hold less than 0.3%. CDR1 is KGHSH, CDR2 LQKENI, per germline. Trimming removed 3 bases from V and 4 bases from J; junction bases left unmatched: 5. CDR3 length: 14 residues. This chain uses TRBV18 with TRBJ1-1; 7 bases are shared with TRBD1. This TCR was sampled from a human donor in good health. The sequencing sample was made of naive CD4+ T cells sorted from blood. CDR3 bases: TGTGCCAGCTCACCCGACAGGGTTGCCACTGAAGCTTTCTTT. This codes for CASSPDRVATEAFF.